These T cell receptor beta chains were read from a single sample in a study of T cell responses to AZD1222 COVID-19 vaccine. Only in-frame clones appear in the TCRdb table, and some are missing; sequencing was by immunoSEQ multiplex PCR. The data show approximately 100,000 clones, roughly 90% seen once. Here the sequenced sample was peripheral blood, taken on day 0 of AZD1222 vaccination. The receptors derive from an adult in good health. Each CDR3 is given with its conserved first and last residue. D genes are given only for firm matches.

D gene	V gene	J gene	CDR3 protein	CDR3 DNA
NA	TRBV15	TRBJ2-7	CATSRAGGTLIHEQYF	TGTGCCACCAGCAGGGCAGGAGGGACACTTATACACGAGCAGTACTTC
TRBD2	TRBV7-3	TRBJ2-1	CASSGPGLAGGPSPYNEQFF	TGTGCCAGCAGCGGACCGGGACTAGCGGGGGGGCCGTCCCCCTACAATGAGCAGTTCTTC
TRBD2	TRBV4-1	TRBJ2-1	CASSQDRGREDIREQFF	TGCGCCAGCAGCCAAGACCGGGGGCGGGAGGATATTCGTGAGCAGTTCTTC
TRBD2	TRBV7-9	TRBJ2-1	CASSSRLAGINEQFF	TGTGCCAGCAGCTCCCGACTAGCGGGAATCAATGAGCAGTTCTTC
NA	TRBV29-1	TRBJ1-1	CSVPGSHRGGEAFF	TGCAGCGTCCCCGGGAGCCACCGGGGGGGTGAAGCTTTCTTT
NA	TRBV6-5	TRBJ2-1	CASSYGSMQFF	TGTGCCAGCAGTTATGGCTCCATGCAGTTCTTC
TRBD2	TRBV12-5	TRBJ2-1	CASGLEPGLGQFF	TGTGCTAGTGGTTTGGAGCCAGGACTAGGGCAGTTCTTC
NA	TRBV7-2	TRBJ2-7	CASSQEGGPSQQYF	TGTGCCAGCAGCCAGGAGGGCGGACCTAGCCAGCAGTACTTC
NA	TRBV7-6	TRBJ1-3	CASSLDYRRLDGNTIYF	TGTGCCAGCAGCTTAGATTACAGAAGGCTGGATGGAAACACCATATATTTT
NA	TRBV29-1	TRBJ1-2	CSVEVSEGYTF	TGCAGCGTTGAAGTCAGCGAGGGCTACACCTTC
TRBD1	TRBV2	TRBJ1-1	CASRGDSIMGAFF	TGTGCCAGCAGGGGGGACAGCATCATGGGGGCTTTCTTT